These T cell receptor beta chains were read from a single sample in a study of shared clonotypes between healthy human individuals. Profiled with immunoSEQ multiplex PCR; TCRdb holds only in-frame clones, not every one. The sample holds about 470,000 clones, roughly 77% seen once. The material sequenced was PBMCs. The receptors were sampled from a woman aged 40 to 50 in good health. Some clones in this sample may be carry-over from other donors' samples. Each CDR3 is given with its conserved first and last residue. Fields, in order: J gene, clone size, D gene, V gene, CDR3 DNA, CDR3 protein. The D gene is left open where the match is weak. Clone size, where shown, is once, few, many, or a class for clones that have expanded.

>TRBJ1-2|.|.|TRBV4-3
TGCGCCAGCAGCCAAACAGGGACGTGGGGCTACACCTTC
CASSQTGTWGYTF
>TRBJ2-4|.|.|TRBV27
TGTGCCAGCAGTTTCTGGTTTTTAGCCAAAAACATTCAGTACTTC
CASSFWFLAKNIQYF
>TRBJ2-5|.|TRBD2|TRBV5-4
TGTGCCAGCAGCGCAGGCTTGGGACTAAAAGAGACCCAGTACTTC
CASSAGLGLKETQYF
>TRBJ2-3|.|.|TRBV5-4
TGTGCCAGCAGCTTGCCCCAGATTGACACGCAGTATTTT
CASSLPQIDTQYF
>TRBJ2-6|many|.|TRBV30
TGTGCCGGAAGGGGTGCTGGGGCCAACGTCCTGACTTTC
CAGRGAGANVLTF
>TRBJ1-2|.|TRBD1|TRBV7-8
TGTGCCAGCAGCACGGCCCCCGGGACAGAAGGCGGCTACACCTTC
CASSTAPGTEGGYTF
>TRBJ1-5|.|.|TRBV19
TGTGCCAGTAGTATCGCGGGGGTCGAACAGCCCCAGCATTTT
CASSIAGVEQPQHF
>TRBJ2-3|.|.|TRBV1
TGCACCAGCAGCAGGGAAGGGGAAGGAGATACGCAGTATTTT
CTSSREGEGDTQYF
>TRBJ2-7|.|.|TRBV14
TGTGCCAGCAGCCAAGATCTGAGGAGCGAGCAGTACTTC
CASSQDLRSEQYF
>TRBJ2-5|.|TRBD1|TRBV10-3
TGTGCCATCAGTGACCCAGGGGGACGGGAGACCCAGTACTTC
CAISDPGGRETQYF
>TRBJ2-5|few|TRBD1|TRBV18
TGTGCCAGCCAAAAGACAGGGACGGAGACCCAGTACTTC
CASQKTGTETQYF
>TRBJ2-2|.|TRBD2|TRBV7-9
TGTGCCAGCGTTAGCGGGACCTCGTTCACCGGGGAGCTGTTTTTT
CASVSGTSFTGELFF
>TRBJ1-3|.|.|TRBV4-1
TGCGCCAGCAGCCAAGATTCCGGGACAAACTCTGGAAACACCATATATTTT
CASSQDSGTNSGNTIYF
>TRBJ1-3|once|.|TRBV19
TGTGCCAGTGGATATGACTTCTCTGGAAACACCATATATTTT
CASGYDFSGNTIYF
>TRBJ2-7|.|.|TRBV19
TGTGCCAGTGACCAGGGCTACGAGCAGTACTTC
CASDQGYEQYF
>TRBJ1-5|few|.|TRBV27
TGTGCCAGCAGTTTATCCAGGGCCCATCAGCCCCAGCATTTT
CASSLSRAHQPQHF
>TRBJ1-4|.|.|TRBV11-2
TGTGCCAGCAGCTTCCAGGGAGCTAATGAAAAACTGTTTTTT
CASSFQGANEKLFF
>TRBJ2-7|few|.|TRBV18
TGTGCCAGCTCACCGGCGGATACCTACGAGCAGTACTTC
CASSPADTYEQYF
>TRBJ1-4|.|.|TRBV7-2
TGTGCCAGCAGCTTAGCGCTGGGGCCGGATGAAAAACTGTTTTTT
CASSLALGPDEKLFF
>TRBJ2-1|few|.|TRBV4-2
TGTGCCAGCAGCCCTCAAATTTCGCGGGGTATCTACAATGAGCAGTTCTTC
CASSPQISRGIYNEQFF
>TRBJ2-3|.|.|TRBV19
TGTGCCAGTAGCTCCCTAGGGGGGGCCGGCACAGATACGCAGTATTTT
CASSSLGGAGTDTQYF
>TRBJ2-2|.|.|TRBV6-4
TGTGCCAGCAGTGAGGGGTCGGCCGGGGAGCTGTTTTTT
CASSEGSAGELFF
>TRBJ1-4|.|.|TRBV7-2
TGTGCCAGCAGCCCCCCGGGACATAATGAAAAACTGTTTTTT
CASSPPGHNEKLFF
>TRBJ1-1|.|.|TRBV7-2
TGCGCCAGCAGCCAAGTGGGCAGTCACCCCACTGAAGCTTTCTTT
CASSQVGSHPTEAFF